The rows below give T cell receptor beta chains drawn from one sample of a study of human T cells and chemical hapten exposure. TCRdb re-derived calls from the RACE reads in MiXCR, one entry per CDR3 protein. Seen here are 250,000 or so distinct CDR3 sequences, 8.6% observed once, and the top ten hold approximately 2.3%. The sequencing here drew on whole blood, taken in connection with sensitization to the hapten diphenylcyclopropenone (DPC). The receptor set was obtained from a woman aged 35 to 49 with alopecia areata. Some clones in this sample may be carry-over from other donors' samples. CDR3s include the opening cysteine and the closing phenylalanine or tryptophan. A D gene is named only where the DNA matches it firmly. Expanded clones are given a class, and other clones once, few, many or no size at all.

abundance	v_gene	d_gene	CDR3aa
.	TRBV7-2	.	CASSLARGGSPLHF
many	TRBV6-2/TRBV6-3	TRBD1	CASTPTGQETQYF
few	TRBV6-2/TRBV6-3	.	CASSYTLMNTEAFF
many	TRBV29-1	.	CSVAGETQYF
few	TRBV20-1	.	CSASSRFSGANVLTF
.	TRBV5-8	TRBD1	CASSSTGTGDTEAFF
many	TRBV12-3/TRBV12-4	.	CASSLSRLYNEQFF
.	TRBV12-3/TRBV12-4	TRBD1	CASLETGGVTEAFF
few	TRBV2	TRBD1	CASTLGTGRAEKLFF
many	TRBV29-1	TRBD1	CSARTGGPYEQYF
.	TRBV20-1	.	CKVRGRYTQYF
once	TRBV7-3	TRBD2	CASSSAGVDTDTQYF
few	TRBV6-2/TRBV6-3	.	CASSYPNTNVVHGYTF
few	TRBV20-1	TRBD2	CSARMPSGRAYTGELFF
.	TRBV4-3	.	CASSHRERDQQFF
.	TRBV18	.	CASSPDHQGNYGYTF
few	TRBV7-6	TRBD1	CASSPYGRGLSGNQPQHF
few	TRBV28	.	CASSVGGMDSNQPQHF
.	TRBV6-5	.	CASSLAGGEGKLFF
few	TRBV2	TRBD2	CASSRLAGVRDTQYF
.	TRBV28	.	CASITHQGYNEQFF
.	TRBV4-1	TRBD2	CASSQGLAGNYEQYF
.	TRBV12-3/TRBV12-4	.	CASNTYNEQFF
few	TRBV27	.	CASSLTGSSPYGYTF
.	TRBV7-2	.	CASSLAAKETQYF
.	TRBV6-6	TRBD2	CASSYLAGGVNEQFF
.	TRBV7-9	.	CASSLAASDSYGYTF
many	TRBV6-5	TRBD2	CASSYSIGVAGAYEQYF